Sequencing of this T cell receptor beta chain was carried out in a study of T-cell memory formation after mild COVID-19. TCR alpha and TCR beta cDNA libraries carrying sample barcodes and UMIs came from 5'RACE with constant-segment primers. TCRdb used MiXCR to reprocess the 5' RACE reads, holding one entry per CDR3 protein. The table has some 490,000 distinct CDR3 sequences, roughly 18% seen once. Germline V gene lookup returns CDR1 DFQATT and CDR2 SNEGSKA (reference sequence). With 0 bases clipped from V and 3 bases from J, the junction kept 2 bases outside the gene matches. The CDR3 is made up of 14 amino acids.

The chain uses TRBV20-1 and TRBJ2-7; 10 nucleotides align to TRBD2. Sequencing was performed on PBMCs or a T cell subset sorted from them (not recorded which). This TCR derives from an adult woman who had mild COVID-19 (a few samples of this study predate the infection). Cell type and time point are not known. In nucleotides, the CDR3 is TGCAGTGCTAGAGATCTAGCGGGAGTCTACGAGCAGTACTTC. This encodes CSARDLAGVYEQYF.